Shown below are 31 T cell receptor beta chains from a single sample sequenced in a study of neurological immune-mediated disorders. TCRdb re-called the 5' RACE reads with MiXCR, one entry per CDR3 protein. Found here are tens of thousands of distinct CDR3 sequences, about 4.5% of them singletons; the top ten hold approximately 5.7%. Time point meaning: longitudinal time-point 3. Sequences were obtained from PBMCs. The receptors come from a woman aged 55-75 years with multiple sclerosis.

This clonotype was counted at least ten times. The chain combines TRBV11-2 with TRBJ2-3; D perhaps matches TRBD2 (5 bases). V lost 5 bases and J lost 4, with 13 bases in between. This CDR3 contains 14 residues. CDR1 is SGHAT and CDR2 is FQNNGV in the germline V gene. The CDR3 nucleotides are TGTGCCAGCAGCCACAGCGGCCCCGCAGATACGCAGTATTTT. It yields the protein CASSHSGPADTQYF.

This clonotype was picked up many times. The chain has TRBV7-9 and TRBJ1-1, with D possibly matching TRBD1 (6 bases). The CDR3 is made up of 13 amino acids. Germline CDR1 is SEHNR and CDR2 is FQNEAQ (reference sequence). Trimming stripped 5 bases from V and 1 base from J, with 8 bases between. Here the CDR3 reads CASSRDTNTEAFF. Here the CDR3 DNA reads TGTGCCAGCAGCCGGGACACGAACACTGAAGCTTTCTTT.

This clonotype was seen repeatedly, ten times or more. The V and J genes are TRBV3-1 and TRBJ2-5; D not certain. The CDR3 spans 15 residues. Germline assignment: CDR1 LGHDT and CDR2 YNNKEL (reference sequence). V lost 0 bases to trimming and J lost 5 bases, with 13 bases between them. The CDR3 protein is CASSQEGNWAETQYF. The CDR3 DNA reads TGTGCCAGCAGCCAAGAGGGGAACTGGGCTGAGACCCAGTACTTC.

This clonotype was counted ten times or more. The chain joins TRBV2 to TRBJ1-5; D uncertain. Germline V gives CDR1 SNHLY, CDR2 FYNNEI. The CDR3 runs to 15 residues. V lost 6 bases and J 3 bases, leaving 15 bases between the germline ends. The CDR3 reads CASSQAWIPNQPQHF. In DNA form, the CDR3 reads TGTGCCAGCAGCCAGGCTTGGATCCCCAATCAGCCCCAGCATTTT.

This clonotype was seen repeatedly, ten times or more. The chain is built from TRBV6-2 or TRBV6-3 and TRBJ1-4; 7 bases align to TRBD1. The CDR3 is made up of 13 amino acids. J lost 6 bases, V lost 6 bases, and 4 bases had no gene match. Per the germline V gene, CDR1 is MNHEY and CDR2 is SVGEGT. CDR3 sequence (DNA): TGTGCCAGCAGAAGAGGACAGGATGAAAAACTGTTTTTT. It codes for CASRRGQDEKLFF.

This clonotype was observed many times. V and J are TRBV7-9 and TRBJ2-7, with D tentatively TRBD1 or TRBD2 (5 bases each). From germline, CDR1 is SEHNR and CDR2 FQNEAQ (reference sequence). The V and J ends lost 3 bases and 2 bases respectively, with 8 bases between them. CDR3 size: 13 residues. CDR3 bases: TGTGCCAGCAGCTTCGGGGCTACCTACGAGCAGTACTTC. Its translation is CASSFGATYEQYF.

Many counts were recorded for this clonotype. This chain connects TRBV27 to TRBJ2-3, with D uncertain. The CDR3 contains 13 residues. Deletions cut 3 bases from V and 9 bases from J, with 13 bases between. Germline CDR1 reads MNHEY; CDR2 reads SMNVEV (reference sequence). For the CDR3, the DNA is TGTGCCAGCAGTTTTAGATCGGCCCGGACGCAGTATTTT. Translation: CASSFRSARTQYF.

The table lists this clonotype with many counts. The rearrangement links TRBV5-1 to TRBJ1-1; D call uncertain. The V end was cut by 4 bases, the J end by 1 base, with 8 bases between. CDR3 length: 13 amino acids. Germline V lookup: CDR1 SGHRS, CDR2 YFSETQ. CDR3 sequence: CASSIRKNTEAFF. CDR3 coding DNA: TGCGCCAGCAGCATAAGGAAGAACACTGAAGCTTTCTTT.

This clonotype was seen repeatedly, ten times or more. The chain combines TRBV5-1 with TRBJ2-5; 7 bases line up with TRBD1. CDR1 and CDR2 (germline): SGHRS, YFSETQ. The CDR3 contains 15 residues. Trimming removed 3 bases from V and 0 bases from J; junction bases left unmatched: 5. CDR3 bases: TGCGCCAGCAGCTCCGGGACAGCCTACCAAGAGACCCAGTACTTC. This translates into CASSSGTAYQETQYF.

This clonotype was seen at least ten times. V and J are TRBV5-1 and TRBJ2-2; 11 bases match TRBD2. Germline V gene sequence: CDR1 SGHRS, CDR2 YFSETQ. Losses at the gene ends were 4 bases for V and 5 bases for J; bases not matched to a gene: 7. The length of the CDR3 is 16 residues. The CDR3 sequence is CASSTTSGVGTGELFF. The CDR3 nucleotides read TGCGCCAGCAGCACGACTAGCGGGGTTGGGACCGGGGAGCTGTTTTTT.

This clonotype was recorded at least ten times. V and J are TRBV6-5 and TRBJ2-1; 9 bases map to TRBD2. Germline V gene lookup returns CDR1 MNHEY and CDR2 SVGAGI. With V trimmed by 7 bases and J by 6 bases, 10 bases remained unmatched. The CDR3 spans 15 residues. The CDR3 nucleotides are TGTGCCAGCACCAACGGACTAGCGCCTCGCAATGAGCAGTTCTTC. This translates into CASTNGLAPRNEQFF.

The rearrangement uses TRBV7-8 and TRBJ2-3; D could derive from TRBD1 or TRBD2 (6 bases each). Trimming cost V 2 bases and J 2 bases, with 14 bases left between them. CDR3 length: 16 amino acids. The germline V gene encodes CDR1 SGHVS and CDR2 FQNEAQ. Here the CDR3 DNA reads TGTGCCAGCAGCTTAAGAGACGGGGGCCTCACAGATACGCAGTATTTT. Its translation: CASSLRDGGLTDTQYF. Full variable domain (outside the CDR3, taken from reference TRBV7-8 and TRBJ2-3): GAGVSQSPRYKVAKRGQDVALRCDPISGHVSLFWYQQALGQGPEFLTYFQNEAQLDKSGLPSDRFFAERPEGSVSTLKIQRTQQEDSAVYLCASSLRDGGLTDTQYFGPGTRLTVL.

This clonotype was picked up many times. The chain recombines TRBV5-1 with TRBJ2-5, with 7 positions matching TRBD1. J gave up 5 bases and V 0 bases, and 1 base lay outside the gene matches. Germline CDR1 and CDR2: SGHRS and YFSETQ. This CDR3 contains 13 residues. For the CDR3, the DNA is TGCGCCAGCAGCTTGGCGGACAGGGAGACCCAGTACTTC. Its translation: CASSLADRETQYF.

This clonotype occurred many times. The chain is built from TRBV12-3 or TRBV12-4 and TRBJ2-3; TRBD2 matches at 8 bases. There are 16 residues in the CDR3. J gave up 4 bases and V 5 bases, and 11 bases lay outside the gene matches. CDR3 in amino acids: CASSAGGGVESDTQYF. The CDR3 DNA follows: TGTGCCAGCAGTGCGGGGGGTGGGGTGGAATCAGATACGCAGTATTTT.

This clonotype was seen many times. This rearrangement joins TRBV12-3 or TRBV12-4 to TRBJ2-5, with D uncertain. The V and J ends lost 1 base and 5 bases respectively, with 8 bases between them. The CDR3 runs to 13 residues. CDR3 coding DNA: TGTGCCAGCAGTTTAGGCGTAGGGGAGACCCAGTACTTC. Encoded protein: CASSLGVGETQYF.

This clonotype occurred many times. This chain uses TRBV9 with TRBJ2-3; 8 nucleotides agree with TRBD2. J was trimmed by 2 bases and V by 0 bases; bases with no gene match: 8. In germline, CDR1 is SGDLS, CDR2 YYNGEE. This CDR3 comprises 17 residues. CDR3 in amino acids: CASSVAPGSGVTDTQYF. The CDR3 nucleotides are TGTGCCAGCAGCGTAGCCCCTGGTAGCGGGGTCACAGATACGCAGTATTTT.

The gene calls are TRBV10-2 and TRBJ2-7; 7 nucleotides align to TRBD2. V was clipped by 7 bases and J by 0 bases; unmatched bases: 9. CDR1 and CDR2 from the germline V gene are WSHSY and SAAADI. The CDR3 covers 15 residues. The CDR3 nucleotides are TGCGCCAGCACAGGGAGCGGGACCCTCTCCTACGAGCAGTACTTC. It codes for CASTGSGTLSYEQYF.

This clonotype was seen at least ten times. The gene calls are TRBV12-3 or TRBV12-4 and TRBJ1-2, with D hard to call. This CDR3 has 14 residues. The V end was cut by 4 bases, the J end by 7 bases, with 16 bases between. The CDR3 DNA is TGTGCCAGCAGTTCGCCCGGGTCTTCAGGTGGCTACACCTTC. Translation gives CASSSPGSSGGYTF.

This clonotype came up many times. CDR3 nucleotides: TGTGCCAGCAGTTCCCTTTTAGAGGGCGGGGAGCTGTTTTTT. Amino acid sequence: CASSSLLEGGELFF. The chain recombines TRBV6-5 with TRBJ2-2; tentatively, D is TRBD2 (5 bases). Germline V gene data show CDR1 as MNHEY and CDR2 as SVGAGI. Trimming left V 4 bases short and J 7 bases short, with 13 bases between. The CDR3 consists of 14 residues.

This clonotype came up many times. The CDR3 spells CASSLAGTANEQFF. CDR3 DNA sequence: TGTGCCAGCAGCTTGGCCGGGACAGCTAATGAGCAGTTCTTC. The gene calls are TRBV5-6 and TRBJ2-1; 7 nucleotides line up with TRBD1. Germline V gives CDR1 SGHDT, CDR2 YYEEEE. The J segment lost 7 bases and the V segment lost 0 bases, leaving 4 bases of the junction unmatched. This CDR3 has 14 residues.

This clonotype was counted many times. J is TRBJ1-4 and V is TRBV5-6, with a tentative D call TRBD1 (5 bases). The V and J ends lost 3 bases and 7 bases respectively, with 10 bases between them. The CDR3 is made up of 13 amino acids. In germline, CDR1 is SGHDT, CDR2 YYEEEE. CDR3 protein: CASSSGLSEKLFF. CDR3 nucleotide sequence: TGTGCCAGCAGCTCGGGACTTAGTGAAAAACTGTTTTTT.

This clonotype has ten or more counts. CDR3 DNA: TGTGCCAGCAGTCACCATGACAGGCCTCCCTCTGGAAACACCATATATTTT. This gives the protein CASSHHDRPPSGNTIYF. The chain is built from TRBV12-3 or TRBV12-4 and TRBJ1-3, with D possibly being TRBD1 (6 bases). CDR3 size: 17 residues. Trimming took off 5 bases at V and 0 bases at J, with 17 bases between the two ends.

The sample holds many counts of this clonotype. The J gene is TRBJ1-2, the V gene TRBV12-3 or TRBV12-4, with a weak D call TRBD1 (6 bases). The CDR3 contains 15 residues. Trimming removed 3 bases at V and 2 bases at J, with 13 bases between. The CDR3 nucleotides read TGTGCCAGCAGTTTCAGCCTTGACAGGAACTATGGCTACACCTTC. Amino acid sequence: CASSFSLDRNYGYTF.

There are many counts of this clonotype. The chain combines TRBV7-9 with TRBJ2-3; no definite D call. Trimming took off 5 bases at V and 1 base at J, with 10 bases between the two ends. Germline loops: CDR1 SEHNR, CDR2 FQNEAQ (reference sequence). The CDR3 spans 14 residues. This CDR3 is CASSTGPRTDTQYF. The CDR3 DNA reads as TGTGCCAGCAGCACCGGACCTCGCACAGATACGCAGTATTTT.

This clonotype was detected ten times or more. The chain recombines TRBV5-1 with TRBJ2-3; possibly TRBD2 for D (7 bases). Deletions cut 2 bases from V and 4 bases from J, with 14 bases between. Per germline, CDR1 SGHRS and CDR2 YFSETQ. This CDR3 spans 15 amino acids. DNA for the CDR3: TGCGCCAGCAGCTTTGGGGGGGCGGCCTCAGATACGCAGTATTTT. This gives the protein CASSFGGAASDTQYF.

This clonotype was observed at least ten times. The chain combines TRBV27 with TRBJ1-1; tentatively, D is TRBD1 (5 bases). Germline CDR1 is MNHEY and CDR2 is SMNVEV (reference sequence). CDR3 length: 14 residues. V lost 5 bases and J lost 6, with 16 bases in between. CDR3 region: CASSPAGRGPEAFF. CDR3 sequence (DNA): TGTGCCAGCAGTCCCGCGGGACGGGGACCTGAAGCTTTCTTT.

Many counts were recorded for this clonotype. The chain employs TRBV5-1 and TRBJ2-7; no definite D call. V lost 0 bases and J 4 bases, leaving 2 bases between the germline ends. Germline values: CDR1 SGHRS, CDR2 YFSETQ. The CDR3 extends over 11 amino acids. CDR3 protein: CASSLEYEQYF. Written as DNA, the CDR3 is TGCGCCAGCAGCTTGGAGTACGAGCAGTACTTC.

This clonotype came up many times. This chain uses TRBV12-3 or TRBV12-4 with TRBJ2-1; 9 bases align to TRBD2. The length of the CDR3 is 13 residues. V shed 3 bases and J 8 bases; nucleotides not matched to a gene: 2. The DNA of the CDR3 is TGTGCCAGCAGTTTGCGGGGGGGTGATGAGCAGTTCTTC. Translated: CASSLRGGDEQFF.

This clonotype was picked up many times. CDR3 bases: TGCAGTGCACCCGGGGGGATAGATACGCAGTATTTT. As protein: CSAPGGIDTQYF. The chain links TRBV20-1 to TRBJ2-3; TRBD2 aligns across 7 bases. CDR1 and CDR2 from the germline V gene are DFQATT and SNEGSKA (reference sequence). This CDR3 comprises 12 residues. V gave up 6 bases and J gave up 5 bases; unmatched junction bases: 5.

In this sample, this clonotype turned up many times. The CDR3 reads CSVGGGQGSYEQYF. DNA of the CDR3: TGCAGCGTTGGGGGGGGACAGGGATCCTACGAGCAGTACTTC. The chain joins TRBV29-1 to TRBJ2-7, with 9 bases identical to TRBD1. The CDR3 runs 14 residues. J gave up 1 base and V 4 bases, and 5 bases lay outside the gene matches. Germline V gives CDR1 SQVTM, CDR2 ANQGSEA.

This clonotype has at least ten counts. The chain links TRBV20-1 to TRBJ2-5, with 15 bases matching TRBD2. Losses at the gene ends were 3 bases for V and 4 bases for J; bases not matched to a gene: 6. This CDR3 is 16 amino acids long. CDR1 and CDR2 (germline): DFQATT, SNEGSKA (reference sequence). This chain's CDR3 is CSARGGLAGGPETQYF. CDR3 nucleotide sequence: TGCAGTGCTAGGGGAGGACTAGCGGGGGGGCCAGAGACCCAGTACTTC.